This TCR beta chain was documented in a study of control samples from healthy donors and cancer patients (dated by TCRdb to 2018 to 2021). The library was obtained by the immunoSEQ multiplex PCR assay. TCRdb re-hosts the immuneACCESS table, in-frame sequences only. Its copies lack some clones; in the studies checked, an unresolved V gene accounts for under half of them, and the cause for the rest is not known. The sample table holds about 100,000 clones, of which about 90% were seen once. More than 15% of the sample goes to the ten largest clones. This clone appeared a single time. Its antigen has not been determined. No base qualities exist here, and no much larger clone lies one base off it. Sequencing was performed on blood. The sequence derives from a woman between 50 and 59 years old in good health.

The DNA sequence is TGTGCCAGCAGCCCTGGACTAGCGGGAGTATGGGAGCAGTACGTC. Its translation is CASSPGLAGVWEQYV. The rearranged chain carries TRBV5-4 and TRBJ2-7; 13 central bases correspond to TRBD2. The CDR3 runs 15 residues from the cysteine to the valine. The sequence is cut down to CDR3 DNA, 45 bases in frame from base 1. V and J are trimmed by 4 bases and 7 bases, and the gene matches miss 8 bases of the junction. The germline V gene (reference sequence) provides CDR1 SGHNT and CDR2 YYREEE.